The entry that follows covers one T cell receptor beta chain sequence. The antigen is not known. This sample stems from a study of vaccination and CD4 T cells after COVID-19. The overall study: The convalescents comprised six males and four females, two of them Hispanic. Vaccinees got either two BNT162b2 doses or two mRNA-1273 doses. Each of a few convalescent patients provided samples at day 14 and again at days 161 to 241 post-vaccination. General observations from the study: Median numbers of SARS-CoV-2-reactive clonotypes increased from approximately 23 to 38 (not a significant change).

Specified time point: late sampling 161 to 241 days after vaccination in a few convalescent patients. From the PCR reads, TCRdb called clonotypes with MiXCR, one entry per CDR3 protein. Here the sample spans tens of thousands of distinct CDR3 sequences, 45% to 50% being singletons. The length of the CDR3 is 15 residues. Germline CDR1 is SGHVS and CDR2 is FQNEAQ. J lost 8 bases, V lost 5 bases, and 6 bases had no gene match. This material consisted of CD4+ T cells from blood, taken about 7 months after SARS-CoV-2 vaccination. This sequence joins TRBV7-8 and TRBJ2-1; 13 nucleotides align to TRBD2. The sequence derives from a human donor who had recovered from COVID-19. The CDR3 spells CASSLLAGGPDEQFF. The CDR3, as DNA: TGTGCCAGCAGCCTACTAGCGGGAGGGCCGGATGAGCAGTTCTTC.